This TCR beta chain derives from a study of B cell selection in AIRE deficiency. Comments on this clone: Antigen: not known.

The repertoire was sequenced with immunoSEQ multiplex PCR; TCRdb's copy has only in-frame clones and lacks some. The sample lists approximately 24,000 clones; roughly 95% were seen once. Conventional CD4 T cells were sorted as CD4+CD127+ cells. Study outcomes and limitations: CDR3s were shorter in shared Treg sequences, reflecting few non-templated nucleotide insertions. Healthy donors alone shared roughly 32% of some 3,300 Treg sequences; patients alone about 10%.

The ends lost 7 bases at V and 1 base at J; junction bases unmatched: 8. From germline, CDR1 is SNHLY and CDR2 FYNNEI. There are 16 residues in the CDR3. The sequence derives from a human donor in good health. Sequencing input: CD4+CD127+ conventional T cells sorted from PBMCs. This chain uses TRBV2 with TRBJ2-3, with 10 bases lining up with TRBD2. The CDR3: CASNPGAGGGTDTQYF. The CDR3 DNA is TGTGCCAGCAATCCCGGAGCGGGAGGGGGCACAGATACGCAGTATTTT.